This TCR beta chain was recovered during a study of blood T cell repertoires in COVID-19. Study-level information: The cDNA or gDNA used as material had been derived from T cells, B-cell-depleted T cells, or PBMCs.

Participants' reported clinical history set cohort assignment. In Cohort 3, a recovered donor had either two negative PCRs, clearance, or symptom resolution. How the authors handled the data: Reference gene primer amplification in the assay estimated nucleated cell counts. Libraries were prepared by immunoSEQ multiplex PCR; TCRdb keeps only in-frame clonotypes and omits some of them. V and J calls and clone size follow that table, whereas D and trimming were derived from the DNA. Here the sample spans about 250,000 clones, around nine tenths being singletons. Germline CDR1 and CDR2: KGHSH and LQKENI. The CDR3 contains 17 residues. The ends were cut back, 9 bases at V and 5 bases at J, with 26 bases in the middle.

Sequencing was carried out using PBMCs or T cells enriched from blood (not recorded which). The V and J genes are TRBV18 and TRBJ2-1; possible D gene TRBD2, 5 bases. The source is a woman between 18 and 29 years old who had recovered from COVID-19. The CDR3, as DNA: TGTGCCAGTCGGTCCCCGAGGGAAGGGAGCCCGAACAATGAGCAGTTCTTC. Its translation is CASRSPREGSPNNEQFF.